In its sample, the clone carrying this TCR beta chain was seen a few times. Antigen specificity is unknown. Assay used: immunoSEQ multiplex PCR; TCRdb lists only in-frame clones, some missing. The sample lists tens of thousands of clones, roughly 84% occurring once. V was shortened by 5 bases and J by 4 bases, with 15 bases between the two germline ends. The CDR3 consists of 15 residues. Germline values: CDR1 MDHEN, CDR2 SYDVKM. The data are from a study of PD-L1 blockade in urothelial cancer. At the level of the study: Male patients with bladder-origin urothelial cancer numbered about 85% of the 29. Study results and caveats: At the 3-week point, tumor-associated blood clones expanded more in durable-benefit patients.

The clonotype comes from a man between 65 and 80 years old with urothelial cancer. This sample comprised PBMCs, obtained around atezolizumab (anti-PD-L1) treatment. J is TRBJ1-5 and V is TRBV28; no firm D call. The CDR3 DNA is TGTGCCAGCAGTCCGAGGTTTCAGTTTAATCAGCCCCAGCATTTT. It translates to CASSPRFQFNQPQHF.